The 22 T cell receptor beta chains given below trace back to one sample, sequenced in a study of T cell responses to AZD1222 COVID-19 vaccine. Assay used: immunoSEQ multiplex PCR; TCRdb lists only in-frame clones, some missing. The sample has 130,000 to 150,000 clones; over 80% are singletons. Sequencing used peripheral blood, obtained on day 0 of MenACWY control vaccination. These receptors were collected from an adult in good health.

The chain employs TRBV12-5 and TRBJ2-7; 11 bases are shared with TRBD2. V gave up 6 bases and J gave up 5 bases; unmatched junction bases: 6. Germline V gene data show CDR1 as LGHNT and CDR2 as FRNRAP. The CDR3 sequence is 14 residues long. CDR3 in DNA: TGTGCTAGTGGCGCTAGCGGGGGGACCAACGAGCAGTACTTC. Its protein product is CASGASGGTNEQYF.

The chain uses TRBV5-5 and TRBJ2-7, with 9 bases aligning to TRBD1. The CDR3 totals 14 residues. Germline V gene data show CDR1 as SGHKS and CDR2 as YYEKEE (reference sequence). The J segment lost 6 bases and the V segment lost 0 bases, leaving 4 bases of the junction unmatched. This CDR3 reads CASSLAGTGLEQYF. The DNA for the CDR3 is TGTGCCAGCAGCTTGGCGGGGACAGGGCTCGAGCAGTACTTC.

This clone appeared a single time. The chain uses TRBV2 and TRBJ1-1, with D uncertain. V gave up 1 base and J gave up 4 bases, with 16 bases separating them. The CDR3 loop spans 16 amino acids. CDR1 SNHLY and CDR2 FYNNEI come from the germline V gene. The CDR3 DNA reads TGTGCCAGCAGTGAAGTAGAACAAATCCCCGGCACTGAAGCTTTCTTT. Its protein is CASSEVEQIPGTEAFF.

CDR3 DNA sequence: TGTGCCACCAGTGAGGGAGGGGGAACCGGGGAGCTGTTTTTT. It encodes CATSEGGGTGELFF. This chain connects TRBV24-1 to TRBJ2-2; a weak D match, TRBD2 (7 bases). Between the trimmed V and J ends, which lost 4 bases and 5 bases, there was a span of 10 bases. Germline V lookup: CDR1 KGHDR, CDR2 SFDVKD. This CDR3 region has 14 residues.

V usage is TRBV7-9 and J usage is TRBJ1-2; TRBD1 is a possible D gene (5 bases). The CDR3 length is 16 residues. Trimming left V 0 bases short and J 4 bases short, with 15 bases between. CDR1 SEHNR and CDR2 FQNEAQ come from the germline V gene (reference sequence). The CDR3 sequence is CASSLAGARVGYGYTF. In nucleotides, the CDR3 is TGTGCCAGCAGCTTAGCTGGGGCGAGGGTTGGCTATGGCTACACCTTC. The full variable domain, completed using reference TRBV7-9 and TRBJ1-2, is DTGVSQNPRHKITKRGQNVTFRCDPISEHNRLYWYRQTLGQGPEFLTYFQNEAQLEKSRLLSDRFSAERPKGSFSTLEIQRTEQGDSAMYLCASSLAGARVGYGYTFGSGTRLTVV.

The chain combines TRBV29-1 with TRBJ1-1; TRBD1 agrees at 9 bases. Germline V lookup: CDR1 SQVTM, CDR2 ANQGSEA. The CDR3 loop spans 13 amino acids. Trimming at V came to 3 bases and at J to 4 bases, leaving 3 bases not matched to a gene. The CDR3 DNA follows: TGCAGCGTTGATACGGACAGGGGCACTGAAGCTTTCTTT. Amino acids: CSVDTDRGTEAFF.

The CDR3 nucleotides read TGCGCCAGCAGCCACCTGACTGGAGACAATGAGCAGTTCTTC. Translating it yields CASSHLTGDNEQFF. The chain uses TRBV4-1 and TRBJ2-1, with D hard to call. V was trimmed by 3 bases and J by 5 bases, leaving 11 bases between them. This CDR3 contains 14 residues. Looked up from germline, CDR1 is MGHRA and CDR2 is YSYEKL.

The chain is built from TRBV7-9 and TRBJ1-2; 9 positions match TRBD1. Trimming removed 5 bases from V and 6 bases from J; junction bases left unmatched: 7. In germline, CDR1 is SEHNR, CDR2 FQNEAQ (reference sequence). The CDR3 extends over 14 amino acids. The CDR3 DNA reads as TGTGCCAGCAGCCCCCCCGGACAGGGGAATGGCTACACCTTC. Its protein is CASSPPGQGNGYTF.

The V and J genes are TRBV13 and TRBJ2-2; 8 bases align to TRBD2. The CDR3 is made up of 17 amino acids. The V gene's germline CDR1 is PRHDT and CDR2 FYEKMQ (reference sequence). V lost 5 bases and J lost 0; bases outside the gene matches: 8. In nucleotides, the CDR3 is TGTGCCAGCAGCCCGCCGGGGGGGACCGCGAACACCGGGGAGCTGTTTTTT. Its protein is CASSPPGGTANTGELFF.

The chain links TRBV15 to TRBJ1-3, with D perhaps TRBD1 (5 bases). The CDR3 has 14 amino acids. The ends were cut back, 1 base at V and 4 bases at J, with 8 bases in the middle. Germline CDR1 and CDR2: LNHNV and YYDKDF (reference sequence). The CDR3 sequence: CATSRGGVGNTIYF. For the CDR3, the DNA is TGTGCCACCAGCAGAGGAGGGGTCGGAAACACCATATATTTT.

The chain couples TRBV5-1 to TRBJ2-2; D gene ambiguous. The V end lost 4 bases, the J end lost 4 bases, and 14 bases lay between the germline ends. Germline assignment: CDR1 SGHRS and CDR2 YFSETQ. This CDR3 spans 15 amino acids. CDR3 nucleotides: TGCGCCAGCAGCCCGGAAGGGCCTGTCACCGGGGAGCTGTTTTTT. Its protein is CASSPEGPVTGELFF.

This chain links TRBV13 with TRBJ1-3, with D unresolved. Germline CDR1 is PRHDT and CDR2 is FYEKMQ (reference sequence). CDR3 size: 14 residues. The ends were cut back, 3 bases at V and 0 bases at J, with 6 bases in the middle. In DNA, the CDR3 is TGTGCCAGCAGCTTCGGGGACTCTGGAAACACCATATATTTT. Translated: CASSFGDSGNTIYF. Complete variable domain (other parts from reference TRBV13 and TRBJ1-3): AAGVIQSPRHLIKEKRETATLKCYPIPRHDTVYWYQQGPGQDPQFLISFYEKMQSDKGSIPDRFSAQQFSDYHSELNMSSLELGDSALYFCASSFGDSGNTIYFGEGSWLTVV.

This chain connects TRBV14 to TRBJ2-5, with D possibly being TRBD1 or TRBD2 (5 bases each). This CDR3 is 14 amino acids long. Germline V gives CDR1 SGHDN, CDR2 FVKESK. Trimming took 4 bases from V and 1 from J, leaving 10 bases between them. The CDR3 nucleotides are TGTGCCAGCAGCCGGGGGACGGTCCAAGAGACCCAGTACTTC. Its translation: CASSRGTVQETQYF.

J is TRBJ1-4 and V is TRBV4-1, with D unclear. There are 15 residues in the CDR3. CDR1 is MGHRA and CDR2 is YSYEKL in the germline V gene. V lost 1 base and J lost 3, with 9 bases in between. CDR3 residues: CASSQVAGPNEKLFF. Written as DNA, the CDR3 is TGCGCCAGCAGCCAAGTCGCGGGCCCTAATGAAAAACTGTTTTTT.

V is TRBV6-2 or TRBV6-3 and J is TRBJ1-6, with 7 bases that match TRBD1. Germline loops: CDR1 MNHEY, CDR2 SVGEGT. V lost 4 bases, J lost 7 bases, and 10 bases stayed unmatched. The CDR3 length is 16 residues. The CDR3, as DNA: TGTGCCAGCAGTTGGGACGGGACAGAGTCGAATTCACCCCTCCACTTT. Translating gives CASSWDGTESNSPLHF.

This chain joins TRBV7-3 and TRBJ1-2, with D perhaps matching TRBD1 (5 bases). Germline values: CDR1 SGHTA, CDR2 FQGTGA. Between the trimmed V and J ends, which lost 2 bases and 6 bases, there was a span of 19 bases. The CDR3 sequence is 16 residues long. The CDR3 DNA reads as TGTGCCAGCAGCTTAGGGGACCGAAAGCGGGATAATGGCTACACCTTC. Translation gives CASSLGDRKRDNGYTF.

The CDR3 region is CASSPWGRARTDTQYF. In DNA form, the CDR3 reads TGTGCCAGCAGCCCCTGGGGGAGGGCCCGTACAGATACGCAGTATTTT. The rearrangement uses TRBV7-9 and TRBJ2-3; TRBD2 matches at 7 bases. Germline V gene data show CDR1 as SEHNR and CDR2 as FQNEAQ (reference sequence). V shed 5 bases, J shed 3 bases, and the junction held 11 bases outside the gene matches. There are 16 residues in the CDR3.

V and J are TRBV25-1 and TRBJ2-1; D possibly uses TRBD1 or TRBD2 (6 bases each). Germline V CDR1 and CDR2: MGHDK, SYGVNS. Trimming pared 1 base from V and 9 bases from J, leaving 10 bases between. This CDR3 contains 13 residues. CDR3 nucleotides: TGTGCCAGCAGTGAATCGGGGGCTCCTGAGCAGTTCTTC. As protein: CASSESGAPEQFF.

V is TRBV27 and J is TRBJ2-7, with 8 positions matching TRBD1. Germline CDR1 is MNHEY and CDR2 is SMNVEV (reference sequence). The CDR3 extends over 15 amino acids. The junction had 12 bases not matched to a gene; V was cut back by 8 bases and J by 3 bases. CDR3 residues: CASGTTADRVYEQYF. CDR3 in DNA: TGTGCCAGCGGGACGACGGCGGACAGGGTCTACGAGCAGTACTTC.

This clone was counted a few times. The CDR3 reads CASREVRSSYNSPLHF. The CDR3, as DNA: TGCGCCAGCAGAGAGGTACGGAGCTCCTATAATTCACCCCTCCACTTT. This chain connects TRBV10-1 to TRBJ1-6; D ambiguous. Germline loops: CDR1 WNHNN, CDR2 SYGVQD (reference sequence). The CDR3 is made up of 16 amino acids. Trimming took off 6 bases at V and 0 bases at J, with 12 bases between the two ends.

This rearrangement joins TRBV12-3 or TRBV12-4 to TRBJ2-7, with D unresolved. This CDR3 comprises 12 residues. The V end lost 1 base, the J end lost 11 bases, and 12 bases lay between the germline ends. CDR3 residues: CASSLGDQHEYF. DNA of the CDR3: TGTGCCAGCAGTTTAGGAGACCAACATGAGTACTTC.

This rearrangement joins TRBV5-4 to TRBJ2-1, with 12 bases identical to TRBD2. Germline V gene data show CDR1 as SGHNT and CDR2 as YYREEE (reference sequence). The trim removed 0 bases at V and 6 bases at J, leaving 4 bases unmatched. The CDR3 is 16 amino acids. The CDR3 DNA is TGTGCCAGCAGCTTGGCCCTAGCGGGAGGGGGCAATGAGCAGTTCTTC. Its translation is CASSLALAGGGNEQFF.